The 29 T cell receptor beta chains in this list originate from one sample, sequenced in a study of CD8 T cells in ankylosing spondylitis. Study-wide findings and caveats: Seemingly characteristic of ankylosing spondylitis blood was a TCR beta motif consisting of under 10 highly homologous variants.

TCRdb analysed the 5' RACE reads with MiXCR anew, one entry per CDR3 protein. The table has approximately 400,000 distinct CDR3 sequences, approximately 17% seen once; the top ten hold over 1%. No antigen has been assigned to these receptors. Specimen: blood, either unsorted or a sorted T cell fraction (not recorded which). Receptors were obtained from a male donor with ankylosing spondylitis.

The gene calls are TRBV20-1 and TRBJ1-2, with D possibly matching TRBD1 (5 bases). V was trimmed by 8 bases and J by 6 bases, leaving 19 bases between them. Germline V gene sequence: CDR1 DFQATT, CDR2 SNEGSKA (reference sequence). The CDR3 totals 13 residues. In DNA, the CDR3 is TGCAGTACCAAAGACAGTCGAATAAATGGCTACACCTTC. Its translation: CSTKDSRINGYTF.

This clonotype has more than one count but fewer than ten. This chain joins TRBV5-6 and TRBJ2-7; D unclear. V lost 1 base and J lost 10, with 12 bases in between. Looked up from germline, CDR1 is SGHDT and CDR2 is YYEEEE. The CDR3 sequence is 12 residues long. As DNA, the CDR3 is TGTGCCAGCAGCTTGTTTACGCAGGAACAGTACTTC. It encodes CASSLFTQEQYF.

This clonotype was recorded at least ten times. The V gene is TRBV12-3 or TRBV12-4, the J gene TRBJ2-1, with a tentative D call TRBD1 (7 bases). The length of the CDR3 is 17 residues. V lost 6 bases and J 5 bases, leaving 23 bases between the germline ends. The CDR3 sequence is CASSIRQGSGGHNEQFF. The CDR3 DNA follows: TGTGCCAGCAGCATACGACAGGGTAGTGGGGGGCACAATGAGCAGTTCTTC.

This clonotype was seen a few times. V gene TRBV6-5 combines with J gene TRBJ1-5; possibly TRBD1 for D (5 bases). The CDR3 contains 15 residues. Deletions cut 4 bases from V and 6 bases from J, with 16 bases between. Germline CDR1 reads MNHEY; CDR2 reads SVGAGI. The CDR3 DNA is TGTGCCAGCAGTTCATTTGGGGGGTTACCTCAGCCCCAGCATTTT. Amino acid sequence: CASSSFGGLPQPQHF.

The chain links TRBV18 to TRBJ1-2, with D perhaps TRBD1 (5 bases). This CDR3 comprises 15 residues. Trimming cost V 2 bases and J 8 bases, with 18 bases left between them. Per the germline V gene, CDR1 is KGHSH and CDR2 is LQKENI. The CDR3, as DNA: TGTGCCAGCTCACCAGGGGACCCGTTGAGTGCGGGCTACACCTTC. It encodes CASSPGDPLSAGYTF.

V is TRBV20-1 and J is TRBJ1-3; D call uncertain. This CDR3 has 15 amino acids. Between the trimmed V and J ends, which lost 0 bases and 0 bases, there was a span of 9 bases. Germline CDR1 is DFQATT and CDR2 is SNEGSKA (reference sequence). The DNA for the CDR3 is TGCAGTGCTAGAGATATCAGAAACTCTGGAAACACCATATATTTT. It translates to CSARDIRNSGNTIYF.

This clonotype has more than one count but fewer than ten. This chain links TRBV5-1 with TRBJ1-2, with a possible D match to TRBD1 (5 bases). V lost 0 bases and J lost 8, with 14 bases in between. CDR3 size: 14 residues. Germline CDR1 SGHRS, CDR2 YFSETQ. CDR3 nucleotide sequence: TGCGCCAGCAGCTTGGATGGTCTCAGGGACGGCTACACCTTC. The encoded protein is CASSLDGLRDGYTF.

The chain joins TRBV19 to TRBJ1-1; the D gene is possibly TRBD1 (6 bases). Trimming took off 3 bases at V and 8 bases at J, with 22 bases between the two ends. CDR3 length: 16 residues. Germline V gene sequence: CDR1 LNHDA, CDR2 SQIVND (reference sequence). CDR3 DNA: TGTGCCAGTAGTATTGGTGTACCGGGACAATCGGGCGAAGCTTTCTTT. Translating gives CASSIGVPGQSGEAFF. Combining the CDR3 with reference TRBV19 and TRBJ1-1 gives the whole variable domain DGGITQSPKYLFRKEGQNVTLSCEQNLNHDAMYWYRQDPGQGLRLIYYSQIVNDFQKGDIAEGYSVSREKKESFPLTVTSAQKNPTAFYLCASSIGVPGQSGEAFFGQGTRLTVV.

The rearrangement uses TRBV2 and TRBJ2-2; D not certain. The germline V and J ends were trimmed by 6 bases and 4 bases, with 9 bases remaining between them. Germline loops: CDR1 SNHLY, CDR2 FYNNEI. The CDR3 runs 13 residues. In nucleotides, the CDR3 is TGTGCCAGCAGGGATCGTGGCACCGGGGAGCTGTTTTTT. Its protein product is CASRDRGTGELFF.

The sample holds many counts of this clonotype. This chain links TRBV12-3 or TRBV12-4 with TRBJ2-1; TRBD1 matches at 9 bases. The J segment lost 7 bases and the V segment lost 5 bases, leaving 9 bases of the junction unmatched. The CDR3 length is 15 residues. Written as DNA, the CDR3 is TGTGCCAGCAGTCCAACAGGGGGCAAAGTAAATGAGCAGTTCTTC. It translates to CASSPTGGKVNEQFF.

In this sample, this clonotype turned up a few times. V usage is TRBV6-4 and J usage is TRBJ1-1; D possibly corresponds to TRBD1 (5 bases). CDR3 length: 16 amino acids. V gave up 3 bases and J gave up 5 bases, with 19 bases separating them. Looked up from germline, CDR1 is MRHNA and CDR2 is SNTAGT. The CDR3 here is CASSERAGARWTEAFF. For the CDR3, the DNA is TGTGCCAGCAGTGAGAGGGCTGGGGCTCGGTGGACTGAAGCTTTCTTT.

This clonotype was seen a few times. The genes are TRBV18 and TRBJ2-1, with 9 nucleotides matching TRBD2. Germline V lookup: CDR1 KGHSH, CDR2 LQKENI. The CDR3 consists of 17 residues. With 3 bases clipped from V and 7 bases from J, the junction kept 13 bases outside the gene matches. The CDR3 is CASSPPTALAGSNEQFF. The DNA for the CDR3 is TGTGCCAGCTCACCTCCCACCGCGCTAGCGGGGAGTAATGAGCAGTTCTTC.

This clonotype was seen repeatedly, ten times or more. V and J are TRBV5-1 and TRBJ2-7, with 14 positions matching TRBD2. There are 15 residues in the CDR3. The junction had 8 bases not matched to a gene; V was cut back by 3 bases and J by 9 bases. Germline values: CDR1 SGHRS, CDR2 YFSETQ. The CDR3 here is CASSYGTSGSAGQYF. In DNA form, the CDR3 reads TGCGCCAGCAGCTACGGGACTAGCGGGAGTGCGGGGCAGTACTTC.

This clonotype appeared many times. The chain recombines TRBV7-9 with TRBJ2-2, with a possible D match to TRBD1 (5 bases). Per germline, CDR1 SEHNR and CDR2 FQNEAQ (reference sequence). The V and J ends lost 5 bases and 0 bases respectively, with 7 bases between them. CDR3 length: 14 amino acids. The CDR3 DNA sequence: TGTGCCAGCAGCCTACAGGCGAACACCGGGGAGCTGTTTTTT. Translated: CASSLQANTGELFF.

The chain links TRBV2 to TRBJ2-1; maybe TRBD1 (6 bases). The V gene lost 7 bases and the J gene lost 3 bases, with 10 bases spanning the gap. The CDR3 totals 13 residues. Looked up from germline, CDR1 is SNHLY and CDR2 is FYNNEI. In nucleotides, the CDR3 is TGTGCCAGCACCGAGGGGGACTACAATGAGCAGTTCTTC. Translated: CASTEGDYNEQFF.

CDR3 DNA sequence: TGTGCCAGCAGCGTACAGTCGACCTCGTATGGCTACACCTTC. Translating it yields CASSVQSTSYGYTF. V and J are TRBV9 and TRBJ1-2; unclear D gene. CDR3 length: 14 amino acids. The germline V gene has CDR1 SGDLS and CDR2 YYNGEE. The V end lost 1 base, the J end lost 5 bases, and 12 bases lay between the germline ends.

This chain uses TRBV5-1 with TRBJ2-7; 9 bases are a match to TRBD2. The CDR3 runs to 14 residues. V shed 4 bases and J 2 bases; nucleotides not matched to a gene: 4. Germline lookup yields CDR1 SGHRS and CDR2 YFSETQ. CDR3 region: CASSPSSGAYEQYF. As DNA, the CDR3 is TGCGCCAGCAGCCCTTCTAGCGGGGCCTACGAGCAGTACTTC.

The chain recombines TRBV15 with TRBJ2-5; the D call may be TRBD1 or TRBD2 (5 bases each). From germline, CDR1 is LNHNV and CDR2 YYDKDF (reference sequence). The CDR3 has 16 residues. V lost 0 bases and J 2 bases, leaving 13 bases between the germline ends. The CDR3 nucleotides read TGTGCCACCAGCAGAGATCCTGGGGGAAGGCAAGAGACCCAGTACTTC. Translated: CATSRDPGGRQETQYF.

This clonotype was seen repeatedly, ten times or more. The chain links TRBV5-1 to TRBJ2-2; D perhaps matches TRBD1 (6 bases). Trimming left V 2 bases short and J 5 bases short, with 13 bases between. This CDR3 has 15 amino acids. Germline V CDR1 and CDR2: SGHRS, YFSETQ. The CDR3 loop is CASSFTAGATGELFF. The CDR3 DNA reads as TGCGCCAGCAGCTTTACTGCAGGGGCAACCGGGGAGCTGTTTTTT.

CDR3 protein: CASSPVQGAYEQYF. The CDR3 DNA sequence: TGTGCCAGCAGCCCCGTGCAGGGGGCTTACGAGCAGTACTTC. The rearrangement links TRBV11-3 to TRBJ2-7, with 8 positions matching TRBD1. Germline V CDR1 and CDR2: SGHNT, YENEEA. V was pared by 5 bases and J by 4 bases, with 7 bases of the junction left unmatched. The CDR3 has 14 residues.

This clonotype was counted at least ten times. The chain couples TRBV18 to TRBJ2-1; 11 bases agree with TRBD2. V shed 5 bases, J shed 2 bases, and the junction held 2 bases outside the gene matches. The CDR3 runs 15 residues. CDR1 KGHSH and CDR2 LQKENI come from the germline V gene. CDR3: CASSSSGGAYNEQFF. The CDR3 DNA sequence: TGTGCCAGCTCAAGTAGCGGGGGGGCCTACAATGAGCAGTTCTTC.

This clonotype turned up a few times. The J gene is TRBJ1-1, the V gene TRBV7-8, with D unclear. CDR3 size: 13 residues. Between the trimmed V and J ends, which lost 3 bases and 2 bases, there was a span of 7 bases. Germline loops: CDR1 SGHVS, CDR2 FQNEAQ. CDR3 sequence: CASSFQVNTEAFF. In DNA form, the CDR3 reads TGTGCCAGCAGCTTCCAGGTTAACACTGAAGCTTTCTTT.

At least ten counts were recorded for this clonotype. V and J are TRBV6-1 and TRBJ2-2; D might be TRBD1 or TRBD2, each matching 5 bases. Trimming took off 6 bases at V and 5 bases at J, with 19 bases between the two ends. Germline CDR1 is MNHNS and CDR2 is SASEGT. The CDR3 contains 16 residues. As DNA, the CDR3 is TGTGCCAGCAGACCCCCGGGACGGCAGAGGACCGGGGAGCTGTTTTTT. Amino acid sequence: CASRPPGRQRTGELFF.

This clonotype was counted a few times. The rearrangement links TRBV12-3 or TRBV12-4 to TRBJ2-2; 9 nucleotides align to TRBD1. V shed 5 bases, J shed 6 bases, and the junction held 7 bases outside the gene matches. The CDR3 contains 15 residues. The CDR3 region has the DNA TGTGCCAGCAGTCTTAGGACAGGGGAAGCCGGGGAGCTGTTTTTT. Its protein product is CASSLRTGEAGELFF.

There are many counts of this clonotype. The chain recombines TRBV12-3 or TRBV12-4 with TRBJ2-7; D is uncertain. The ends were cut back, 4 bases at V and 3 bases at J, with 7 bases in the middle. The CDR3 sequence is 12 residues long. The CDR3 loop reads CASSSDDYEQYF. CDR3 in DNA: TGTGCCAGCAGTTCCGACGACTACGAGCAGTACTTC.

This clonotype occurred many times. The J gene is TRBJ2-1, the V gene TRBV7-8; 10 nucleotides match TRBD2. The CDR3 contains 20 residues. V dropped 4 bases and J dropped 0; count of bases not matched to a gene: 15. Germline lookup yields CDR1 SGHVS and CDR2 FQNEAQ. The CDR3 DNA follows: TGTGCCAGCAGCTCATATCGACGGACTAGCGGTGCCGGCTCCTACAATGAGCAGTTCTTC. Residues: CASSSYRRTSGAGSYNEQFF.

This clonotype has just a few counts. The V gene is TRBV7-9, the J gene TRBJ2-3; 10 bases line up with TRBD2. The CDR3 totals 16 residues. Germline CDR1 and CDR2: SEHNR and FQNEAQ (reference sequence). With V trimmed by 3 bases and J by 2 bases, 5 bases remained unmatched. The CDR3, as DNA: TGTGCCAGCAGCTTTCTAGCGGGGGCCCCCACAGATACGCAGTATTTT. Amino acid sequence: CASSFLAGAPTDTQYF.

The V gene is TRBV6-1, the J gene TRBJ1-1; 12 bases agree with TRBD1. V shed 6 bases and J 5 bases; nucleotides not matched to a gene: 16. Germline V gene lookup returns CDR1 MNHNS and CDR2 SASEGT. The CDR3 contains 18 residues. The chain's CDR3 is CASSRTTGQGASGTEAFF. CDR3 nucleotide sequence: TGTGCCAGCAGCCGTACCACGGGACAGGGGGCGTCGGGGACTGAAGCTTTCTTT.

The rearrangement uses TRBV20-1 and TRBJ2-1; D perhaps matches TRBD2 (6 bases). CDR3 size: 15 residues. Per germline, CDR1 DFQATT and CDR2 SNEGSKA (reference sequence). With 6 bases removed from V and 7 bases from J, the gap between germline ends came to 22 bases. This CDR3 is CSAPHTSRSGNEQFF. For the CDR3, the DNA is TGCAGTGCGCCCCATACTAGCAGGTCGGGAAATGAGCAGTTCTTC.